This is a list of T cell receptor beta chains from one sample in a study of beta chain features in type 1 diabetes. Clones were read by immunoSEQ multiplex PCR, and TCRdb kept only the in-frame ones, dropping some. The table lists approximately 38,000 clones, 45% to 50% of them singletons. Sequencing used central memory CD4+ T cells from blood. These receptors all come from a woman aged 18 to 35 in good health. Both conserved end residues are part of each CDR3. A D gene is named only where the DNA matches it firmly. Rows may omit the clone size; those that give it use once, few, many or a size class.

TRBD2	.	TRBV4-1	TRBJ2-1	CASRSGTSAYLQFF	TGCGCCAGCAGGTCTGGGACTAGCGCCTACTTGCAGTTCTTC
.	.	TRBV9	TRBJ1-6	CASSVAGANNSPLHF	TGTGCCAGCAGCGTAGCCGGAGCAAATAATTCACCCCTCCACTTT
.	.	TRBV19	TRBJ2-2	CASRPEGTGELFF	TGTGCCAGTAGACCGGAGGGCACCGGGGAGCTGTTTTTT
TRBD1	few	TRBV5-1	TRBJ1-1	CASSDYRGRGLNTEAFF	TGCGCCAGCAGCGATTACAGGGGTCGCGGGTTAAACACTGAAGCTTTCTTT
.	few	TRBV9	TRBJ1-1	CASSVALPGVTTEAFF	TGTGCCAGCAGCGTAGCCCTCCCAGGGGTAACCACTGAAGCTTTCTTT
.	.	TRBV2	TRBJ2-3	CASSEEGSGDTQYF	TGTGCCAGCAGTGAAGAGGGGTCAGGAGATACGCAGTATTTT
.	.	TRBV28	TRBJ1-4	CASSLVAGSNEKLFF	TGTGCCAGCAGTTTAGTTGCAGGGTCTAATGAAAAACTGTTTTTT
TRBD1	.	TRBV19	TRBJ2-1	CASQGRFQGAYNEQFF	TGTGCCTCTCAAGGACGTTTTCAGGGGGCCTACAATGAGCAGTTCTTC
TRBD2	few	TRBV18	TRBJ2-5	CASSREGGETQYF	TGTGCCAGCTCGCGGGAGGGAGGCGAGACCCAGTACTTC
TRBD1	.	TRBV9	TRBJ1-1	CASSVAGGRNTEAFF	TGTGCCAGCAGCGTTGCAGGGGGCCGGAACACTGAAGCTTTCTTT
.	.	TRBV30	TRBJ1-5	CAWSVENGNQPQHF	TGTGCCTGGAGTGTAGAGAACGGCAATCAGCCCCAGCATTTT
.	few	TRBV7-2	TRBJ2-6	CASSLASRQRVHSGANVLTF	TGTGCCAGCAGCTTAGCCTCCAGACAGAGAGTACACTCTGGGGCCAACGTCCTGACTTTC
.	.	TRBV11-1	TRBJ2-3	CASSLGSWGANTQYF	TGTGCCAGCAGCTTAGGCTCCTGGGGCGCTAATACGCAGTATTTT
TRBD2	.	TRBV11-2	TRBJ2-3	CASSLGTSGGTDTQYF	TGTGCCAGCAGCCTCGGGACTAGCGGGGGGACAGATACGCAGTATTTT
.	.	TRBV28	TRBJ1-2	CASSPSSPGLNYGYTF	TGTGCCAGCAGTCCATCTTCACCAGGCCTTAACTATGGCTACACCTTC
TRBD2	.	TRBV30	TRBJ2-5	CAWTRGLAGETQYF	TGTGCCTGGACCCGGGGACTAGCGGGGGAGACCCAGTACTTC
.	.	TRBV14	TRBJ2-7	CASSPMRGTSTYEQYF	TGTGCCAGCAGCCCGATGCGCGGGACGTCTACCTACGAGCAGTACTTC
.	few	TRBV5-1	TRBJ2-7	CASRGGLGSYEQYF	TGCGCCAGCAGGGGAGGTCTAGGCTCCTACGAGCAGTACTTC
TRBD2	few	TRBV28	TRBJ2-5	CASTGGGRQETQYF	TGTGCCAGCACCGGGGGAGGGCGGCAAGAGACCCAGTACTTC
TRBD1	.	TRBV6-1	TRBJ1-4	CASSANRGEKLFF	TGTGCCAGCAGTGCTAACAGGGGTGAAAAACTGTTTTTT
TRBD1	.	TRBV30	TRBJ1-1	CAWGTANTEAFF	TGTGCCTGGGGGACAGCGAACACTGAAGCTTTCTTT
.	.	TRBV19	TRBJ1-5	CASSIGPVAQHF	TGTGCCAGTAGTATAGGCCCGGTGGCCCAGCATTTT
TRBD2	few	TRBV27	TRBJ2-1	CASREDNEQFF	TGTGCCAGCCGGGAGGACAATGAGCAGTTCTTC
.	.	TRBV30	TRBJ1-3	CAWSRGRGQGNTIYF	TGTGCCTGGAGTCGAGGGAGGGGTCAGGGAAACACCATATATTTT
TRBD1	once	TRBV5-1	TRBJ2-6	CASSLLGGTGANVLTF	TGCGCCAGCAGCTTGTTAGGGGGCACTGGGGCCAACGTCCTGACTTTC
TRBD1	.	TRBV15	TRBJ1-2	CATSRVTGDVGYTF	TGTGCCACCAGCAGAGTGACAGGGGATGTTGGCTACACCTTC
.	.	TRBV15	TRBJ2-1	CATSRDTTEVQFF	TGTGCCACCAGCAGAGACACCACTGAGGTTCAGTTCTTC
.	.	TRBV29-1	TRBJ2-1	CSVDQGSYNEQFF	TGCAGCGTTGACCAGGGATCGTACAATGAGCAGTTCTTC
.	once	TRBV19	TRBJ2-6	CASSINGQVSGANVLTF	TGTGCCAGTAGTATAAACGGACAAGTCTCTGGGGCCAACGTCCTGACTTTC
TRBD1	.	TRBV2	TRBJ1-3	CASKGTASGNTIYF	TGTGCCAGCAAGGGGACAGCTTCTGGAAACACCATATATTTT
TRBD1	.	TRBV9	TRBJ1-4	CASSQTGLANEKLFF	TGTGCCAGCAGCCAGACAGGGCTTGCTAATGAAAAACTGTTTTTT
TRBD1	.	TRBV6-1	TRBJ1-2	CASSDRQGGVINYGYTF	TGTGCCAGCAGTGACAGACAGGGCGGTGTGATTAACTATGGCTACACCTTC
TRBD1	.	TRBV4-2	TRBJ2-1	CASSEDPRGHSYNEQFF	TGTGCCAGCAGCGAAGACCCCAGGGGGCACTCCTACAATGAGCAGTTCTTC
.	.	TRBV29-1	TRBJ2-2	CSAKPGINTGELFF	TGCAGCGCCAAACCCGGGATCAACACCGGGGAGCTGTTTTTT
.	.	TRBV29-1	TRBJ2-1	CSVEDPAGSSYNEQFF	TGCAGCGTTGAAGATCCGGCGGGCAGCTCCTACAATGAGCAGTTCTTC
.	few	TRBV20-1	TRBJ1-1	CSARTDRKAFF	TGCAGTGCTAGAACGGACAGAAAAGCTTTCTTT
TRBD1	.	TRBV30	TRBJ1-2	CAWSAGTGYGYTF	TGTGCCTGGAGTGCCGGGACAGGCTATGGCTACACCTTC
TRBD1	.	TRBV18	TRBJ2-4	CASSLRQGTRDLLFKNIQYF	TGTGCCAGCTCACTAAGACAGGGAACGAGAGACCTGCTTTTTAAAAACATTCAGTACTTC
TRBD2	.	TRBV15	TRBJ2-1	CATSRQGLAGNEQFF	TGTGCCACCAGCAGACAAGGACTAGCTGGCAATGAGCAGTTCTTC
TRBD2	.	TRBV27	TRBJ2-3	CASSGGLAGVSDTQYF	TGTGCCAGCAGTGGGGGACTAGCGGGAGTATCTGATACGCAGTATTTT
.	once	TRBV6-1	TRBJ2-5	CASSGAANIQETQYF	TGTGCCAGCAGTGGGGCAGCCAACATCCAAGAGACCCAGTACTTC
.	few	TRBV11-2	TRBJ2-1	CASSLGGLINRYNEQFF	TGTGCCAGCAGCTTAGGTGGGCTTATTAACCGATACAATGAGCAGTTCTTC
.	.	TRBV5-4	TRBJ1-1	CASSWEGTEAFF	TGTGCCAGCAGCTGGGAGGGAACTGAAGCTTTCTTT
.	.	TRBV5-1	TRBJ1-1	CASSLESRNTEAFF	TGCGCCAGCAGCTTGGAATCGCGGAACACTGAAGCTTTCTTT
TRBD1	.	TRBV28	TRBJ2-4	CASSSYRGPNDIQYF	TGTGCCAGCAGTTCATACAGGGGACCCAATGACATTCAGTACTTC
.	few	TRBV7-8	TRBJ2-1	CASSSGRFSYNEQFF	TGTGCCAGCAGTTCGGGAAGGTTCTCCTACAATGAGCAGTTCTTC
.	.	TRBV9	TRBJ1-5	CASSVAGGLNQPQHF	TGTGCCAGCAGCGTGGCGGGGGGGTTGAATCAGCCCCAGCATTTT
TRBD1	few	TRBV6-5	TRBJ1-1	CASSYRGRVDEAFF	TGTGCCAGCAGTTACAGGGGGCGGGTAGATGAAGCTTTCTTT
TRBD2	few	TRBV7-6	TRBJ2-5	CASSHPELAGNNQETQYF	TGTGCCAGCAGCCACCCGGAACTAGCGGGAAACAACCAAGAGACCCAGTACTTC
TRBD1	few	TRBV6-5	TRBJ1-1	CASSRDRVGEAFF	TGTGCCAGCAGCCGGGACAGGGTAGGTGAAGCTTTCTTT
.	.	TRBV5-4	TRBJ1-2	CASSLPWQDGYTF	TGTGCCAGCAGCTTGCCGTGGCAGGATGGCTACACCTTC
.	.	TRBV5-1	TRBJ1-5	CASSLGSPQDNQPQHF	TGCGCCAGCAGCTTGGGGTCGCCCCAGGATAATCAGCCCCAGCATTTT
TRBD2	many	TRBV6-6	TRBJ2-3	CAGGGSRTSGTDTQYF	TGTGCCGGAGGGGGTTCTCGGACTAGCGGCACAGATACGCAGTATTTT
.	few	TRBV9	TRBJ2-2	CASSRSSRTLGTGELFF	TGTGCCAGTTCCCGATCCTCGAGGACTTTGGGCACCGGGGAGCTGTTTTTT
TRBD2	.	TRBV7-9	TRBJ2-1	CASSLRLAEFDNEQFF	TGTGCCAGCAGCTTAAGACTAGCGGAGTTTGACAATGAGCAGTTCTTC
TRBD1	.	TRBV5-1	TRBJ2-2	CASSSYGQGGGTGELFF	TGCGCCAGCAGCTCGTACGGACAGGGAGGAGGCACCGGGGAGCTGTTTTTT
TRBD1	.	TRBV11-2	TRBJ1-1	CASSGQGGTEAFF	TGTGCCAGCAGCGGCCAGGGGGGCACTGAAGCTTTCTTT